These 28 T cell receptor beta chains came from one sample sequenced in a study of blood T cell repertoires in COVID-19. Assay: immunoSEQ multiplex PCR; the TCRdb copy retains only in-frame clones and omits some. The repertoire holds about 110,000 clones, with 85% to 90% as singletons. Sample: peripheral blood. The receptors derive from a woman between 45 and 60 years old with acute or convalescent COVID-19.

The CDR3 bases are TGCGCCAGCAGTTTCGGCACCCTGGAGGAGACCCAGTACTTC. This sequence encodes CASSFGTLEETQYF. The rearrangement uses TRBV5-1 and TRBJ2-5; no clear D. CDR1 SGHRS and CDR2 YFSETQ come from the germline V gene. The CDR3 length is 14 residues. V gave up 5 bases and J gave up 5 bases, with 16 bases separating them.

This clone has only a few counts. The rearrangement joins TRBV19 to TRBJ2-2; D gene ambiguous. Germline values: CDR1 LNHDA, CDR2 SQIVND (reference sequence). CDR3 size: 9 residues. The CDR3 loop is CANGGELFF. As DNA, the CDR3 is TGTGCGAACGGCGGGGAGCTGTTTTTT.

The V gene is TRBV2, the J gene TRBJ2-2, with 8 bases fitting TRBD2. Germline V gene lookup returns CDR1 SNHLY and CDR2 FYNNEI. The CDR3 length is 16 residues. J gave up 7 bases and V 6 bases, and 13 bases lay outside the gene matches. CDR3 sequence (DNA): TGTGCCAGCAGCCCAAGGGGGACTAGTCGGGGCGGGGAGCTGTTTTTT. Translation: CASSPRGTSRGGELFF. The full variable domain, completed using reference TRBV2 and TRBJ2-2, is EPEVTQTPSHQVTQMGQEVILRCVPISNHLYFYWYRQILGQKVEFLVSFYNNEISEKSEIFDDQFSVERPDGSNFTLKIRSTKLEDSAMYFCASSPRGTSRGGELFFGEGSRLTVL.

This chain uses TRBV5-6 with TRBJ1-2, with TRBD1 as a possible D gene (6 bases). The CDR3 has 16 residues. Germline V gene data show CDR1 as SGHDT and CDR2 as YYEEEE. V lost 0 bases and J lost 4, with 16 bases in between. CDR3 DNA sequence: TGTGCCAGCAGCTTGGCCGAGGGACACCGGGGCTATGGCTACACCTTC. As protein: CASSLAEGHRGYGYTF. Full variable domain (remainder filled in from reference TRBV5-6 and TRBJ1-2): DAGVTQSPTHLIKTRGQQVTLRCSPKSGHDTVSWYQQALGQGPQFIFQYYEEEERQRGNFPDRFSGHQFPNYSSELNVNALLLGDSALYLCASSLAEGHRGYGYTFGSGTRLTVV.

The CDR3: CASSTSGVPNTEAFF. CDR3 coding DNA: TGTGCCAGTAGTACTTCAGGGGTTCCGAACACTGAAGCTTTCTTT. This sequence joins TRBV19 and TRBJ1-1; tentative D call: TRBD1 (6 bases). Germline assignment: CDR1 LNHDA and CDR2 SQIVND (reference sequence). The CDR3 spans 15 residues. V lost 4 bases, J lost 1 base, and 13 bases lay in between.

The V and J genes are TRBV6-6 and TRBJ1-1; D perhaps matches TRBD1 (6 bases). Germline CDR1 reads MNHNY; CDR2 reads SVGAGI (reference sequence). The ends were cut back, 8 bases at V and 1 base at J, with 17 bases in the middle. The CDR3 sequence is 15 residues long. This CDR3 reads CASWGPGHTNTEAFF. In DNA, the CDR3 is TGTGCCAGCTGGGGACCGGGACACACGAACACTGAAGCTTTCTTT.

V gene TRBV2 combines with J gene TRBJ1-4; no reliable D call. This CDR3 has 14 amino acids. Trimming shortened V by 4 bases and J by 8 bases, and 14 bases separated the two germline ends. Germline V gene lookup returns CDR1 SNHLY and CDR2 FYNNEI. CDR3 DNA: TGTGCCAGCAGTGTAAGCACGGGAGGGGAAAAACTGTTTTTT. Translation: CASSVSTGGEKLFF. The full variable domain, completed using reference TRBV2 and TRBJ1-4, is EPEVTQTPSHQVTQMGQEVILRCVPISNHLYFYWYRQILGQKVEFLVSFYNNEISEKSEIFDDQFSVERPDGSNFTLKIRSTKLEDSAMYFCASSVSTGGEKLFFGSGTQLSVL.

The V gene is TRBV7-2, the J gene TRBJ2-5; D uncertain. The CDR3 loop spans 15 amino acids. The ends were cut back, 2 bases at V and 1 base at J, with 11 bases in the middle. The V gene's germline CDR1 is SGHTA and CDR2 FQGNSA. CDR3 nucleotides: TGTGCCAGCAGCTTAAGTTTGGCCAGCCAAGAGACCCAGTACTTC. Protein product: CASSLSLASQETQYF.

This clone appeared once. The V and J genes are TRBV5-1 and TRBJ2-5; no clear D. The CDR3 is made up of 15 amino acids. V dropped 0 bases and J dropped 2 bases, with 11 bases sitting between them. CDR1 and CDR2 from the germline V gene are SGHRS and YFSETQ. The CDR3 reads CASSLGSVGQETQYF. As DNA, the CDR3 is TGCGCCAGCAGCTTGGGGTCGGTCGGGCAAGAGACCCAGTACTTC.

V and J are TRBV7-2 and TRBJ2-7; no firm D call. Germline V CDR1 and CDR2: SGHTA, FQGNSA. This CDR3 has 15 residues. Trimming removed 2 bases at V and 0 bases at J, with 11 bases between. As DNA, the CDR3 is TGTGCCAGCAGCTTAAGTGACACGAGCTCCTACGAGCAGTACTTC. This gives the protein CASSLSDTSSYEQYF.

This clone was seen once. The V call is TRBV19, the J call TRBJ2-7; weak D call: TRBD1 (5 bases). This CDR3 comprises 14 residues. The V and J ends lost 5 bases and 1 base respectively, with 12 bases between them. Germline lookup yields CDR1 LNHDA and CDR2 SQIVND (reference sequence). DNA for the CDR3: TGTGCCAGTAGTCCCCGGACACTTTCCTACGAGCAGTACTTC. Translation gives CASSPRTLSYEQYF.

The chain couples TRBV3-1 (or the pseudogene TRBV3-2) to TRBJ2-1, with 11 bases lining up with TRBD2. The CDR3 extends over 16 amino acids. Germline trimming cut 5 bases from V and 7 bases from J; bases unmatched to any gene: 10. Germline V gene data show CDR1 as LGHDT and CDR2 as YNNKEL (reference sequence). CDR3 protein: CASSWAGTSGSNEQFF. The CDR3 DNA follows: TGTGCCAGCAGCTGGGCTGGGACTAGCGGCTCAAATGAGCAGTTCTTC.

The chain has TRBV6-5 and TRBJ2-7; 8 nucleotides agree with TRBD1. V was clipped by 8 bases and J by 7 bases; unmatched bases: 10. This CDR3 is 13 amino acids long. The germline V gene has CDR1 MNHEY and CDR2 SVGAGI. The CDR3 protein is CASHKTQGAEQYF. The CDR3 bases are TGTGCCAGCCACAAGACTCAGGGGGCAGAGCAGTACTTC.

The CDR3 bases are TGTGCCAGCGGCAGGGGGCTAGGCACTGAAGCTTTCTTT. Amino acid sequence: CASGRGLGTEAFF. V is TRBV12-3 or TRBV12-4 and J is TRBJ1-1; 8 bases map to TRBD1. The CDR3 runs 13 residues. J gave up 4 bases and V 8 bases, and 6 bases lay outside the gene matches.

V and J are TRBV7-6 and TRBJ1-3, with 12 bases lining up with TRBD1. The CDR3 sequence is 18 residues long. The germline CDR1 and CDR2 sequences are SGHVS and FNYEAQ. Trimming removed 3 bases from V and 5 bases from J; junction bases left unmatched: 11. The CDR3 coding sequence is TGTGCCAGCAGCTTTGACCCGGGACAGGGGGCGCAAAGAAACACCATATATTTT. Amino acids: CASSFDPGQGAQRNTIYF.

The chain recombines TRBV6-6 with TRBJ1-2; D may be TRBD1 (5 bases). The CDR3 totals 11 residues. Trimming pared 6 bases from V and 9 bases from J, leaving 11 bases between. Germline-derived CDR1 and CDR2 are MNHNY and SVGAGI (reference sequence). CDR3: CASSTDRSYTF. CDR3 bases: TGTGCCAGCAGCACCGACAGAAGCTACACCTTC.

This chain uses TRBV4-2 with TRBJ2-7; a weak D match, TRBD2 (5 bases). Germline V gene lookup returns CDR1 LGHNA and CDR2 YNFKEQ. Between the trimmed V and J ends, which lost 1 base and 12 bases, there was a span of 16 bases. The CDR3 contains 13 residues. The CDR3 DNA follows: TGTGCCAGCAGCCAAGGGAGGACTCAGACGCCGTACTTC. The encoded protein is CASSQGRTQTPYF.

The rearrangement links TRBV10-3 to TRBJ2-7; a weak D match, TRBD2 (5 bases). CDR1 is ENHRY and CDR2 is SYGVKD in the germline V gene. Trimming cost V 0 bases and J 0 bases, with 6 bases left between them. There are 14 residues in the CDR3. CDR3 protein: CAISESGLSYEQYF. The CDR3 nucleotides read TGTGCCATCAGTGAGTCCGGACTCTCCTACGAGCAGTACTTC.

V is TRBV5-3 and J is TRBJ1-6; weak D call: TRBD1 (5 bases). TRBV5-3 is noted as an ORF with a role that remains uncertain. This CDR3 has 15 amino acids. V lost 4 bases, J lost 5 bases, and 13 bases lay in between. CDR3 nucleotide sequence: TGTGCCAGAAGCCTGCTTGGGGGGAATAATTCACCCCTCCACTTT. It yields the protein CARSLLGGNNSPLHF.

Comments on this clone: The sample contains more than one DNA sequence encoding this CDR3. The chain carries TRBV5-1 and TRBJ2-7; D is ambiguous. CDR3 length: 12 residues. The germline CDR1 and CDR2 sequences are SGHRS and YFSETQ. Between the trimmed V and J ends, which lost 2 bases and 4 bases, there was a span of 7 bases. The CDR3 reads CASSLDIYEQYF. Here the CDR3 DNA reads TGCGCCAGCAGCTTAGACATTTACGAGCAGTACTTC. The full variable domain, completed using reference TRBV5-1 and TRBJ2-7, is KAGVTQTPRYLIKTRGQQVTLSCSPISGHRSVSWYQQTPGQGLQFLFEYFSETQRNKGNFPGRFSGRQFSNSRSEMNVSTLELGDSALYLCASSLDIYEQYFGPGTRLTVT.

The chain recombines TRBV6-2 or TRBV6-3 with TRBJ1-5; TRBD1 might be the D (6 bases). CDR1 is MNHEY and CDR2 is SVGEGT in the germline V gene. The CDR3 extends over 13 amino acids. V lost 5 bases to trimming and J lost 6 bases, with 11 bases between them. CDR3 region: CASSDDRSQPQHF. CDR3 sequence (DNA): TGTGCCAGCAGTGACGACAGGAGTCAGCCCCAGCATTTT.

The chain couples TRBV28 to TRBJ1-2, with 8 bases identical to TRBD1. The ends lost 4 bases at V and 4 bases at J; junction bases unmatched: 5. Germline lookup yields CDR1 MDHEN and CDR2 SYDVKM. The CDR3 extends over 14 amino acids. The CDR3 region has the DNA TGTGCCAGCAGTTCCGGGACAGGTATCTATGGCTACACCTTC. This translates into CASSSGTGIYGYTF.

The genes are TRBV7-9 and TRBJ1-1; 8 positions match TRBD1. The length of the CDR3 is 14 residues. The germline gives CDR1 SEHNR, CDR2 FQNEAQ (reference sequence). The V segment lost 5 bases and the J segment 4 bases; nucleotides outside the gene matches: 6. The CDR3 region has the DNA TGTGCCAGCAGCCAAGGACAGGGCGTCACTGAAGCTTTCTTT. Translation gives CASSQGQGVTEAFF. Supplemented by reference TRBV7-9 and TRBJ1-1, the full variable domain reads DTGVSQNPRHKITKRGQNVTFRCDPISEHNRLYWYRQTLGQGPEFLTYFQNEAQLEKSRLLSDRFSAERPKGSFSTLEIQRTEQGDSAMYLCASSQGQGVTEAFFGQGTRLTVV.

The chain has TRBV6-1 and TRBJ2-7; D possibly corresponds to TRBD1 (5 bases). This CDR3 spans 14 amino acids. The germline CDR1 and CDR2 sequences are MNHNS and SASEGT. Trimming removed 2 bases from V and 3 bases from J, with 11 bases in between. For the CDR3, the DNA is TGTGCCAGCAGTGAATGGCGGCAGGGCTACGAGCAGTACTTC. It translates to CASSEWRQGYEQYF.

This clone was detected only a few times. The genes are TRBV14 and TRBJ1-1; 7 positions match TRBD1. The germline CDR1 and CDR2 sequences are SGHDN and FVKESK. The junction had 5 bases not matched to a gene; V was cut back by 3 bases and J by 1 base. This CDR3 is 15 amino acids long. The CDR3 DNA reads as TGTGCCAGCAGCCAGTCGGGACAGCCGAACACTGAAGCTTTCTTT. Its translation: CASSQSGQPNTEAFF. Looking up the rest from reference TRBV14 and TRBJ1-1 gives the full variable domain: EAGVTQFPSHSVIEKGQTVTLRCDPISGHDNLYWYRRVMGKEIKFLLHFVKESKQDESGMPNNRFLAERTGGTYSTLKVQPAELEDSGVYFCASSQSGQPNTEAFFGQGTRLTVV.

With regard to this clone: This sample includes further DNA sequences coding for the same CDR3. The V call is TRBV18, the J call TRBJ1-4; 9 positions match TRBD1. The CDR3 is made up of 15 amino acids. Germline values: CDR1 KGHSH, CDR2 LQKENI. Unmatched junction bases numbered 8, after V lost 4 bases and J lost 8 bases. The DNA of the CDR3 is TGTGCCAGCTCACTCACAGGGGGCGCAGGCGAAAAACTGTTTTTT. Amino acid sequence: CASSLTGGAGEKLFF.

This sequence joins TRBV7-9 and TRBJ1-1, with D tentatively TRBD1 (5 bases). V lost 3 bases to trimming and J lost 4 bases, with 15 bases between them. The CDR3 is made up of 15 amino acids. The V gene's germline CDR1 is SEHNR and CDR2 FQNEAQ (reference sequence). CDR3 region: CASSFPPGRGTEAFF. The CDR3 nucleotides read TGTGCCAGCAGCTTCCCGCCGGGTAGGGGCACTGAAGCTTTCTTT.

The chain carries TRBV27 and TRBJ2-5; 11 bases agree with TRBD2. J gave up 2 bases and V 5 bases, and 4 bases lay outside the gene matches. The CDR3 runs 15 residues. Germline CDR1 is MNHEY and CDR2 is SMNVEV (reference sequence). CDR3 sequence: CASSARLAGQETQYF. CDR3 DNA sequence: TGTGCCAGCAGTGCAAGACTAGCGGGACAAGAGACCCAGTACTTC.